The rows below give T cell receptor beta chains drawn from one sample of a study of blood T cell repertoires in COVID-19. Profiled with immunoSEQ multiplex PCR; TCRdb holds only in-frame clones, not every one. The sample has 200,000 to 250,000 clones, approximately 83% seen once; the top ten hold around 7%. Sequencing was performed on peripheral blood. These TCRs come from a woman aged 45-60 years with acute or convalescent COVID-19. The conserved cysteine and the conserved F or W are not part of the CDR3 here.

v_gene,j_gene,CDR3aa
TRBV28,TRBJ1-1,ASSSPRAEAF
TRBV19,TRBJ2-7,ASMAGSEQY
TRBV18,TRBJ1-6,ASSPSNRGHSPLH
TRBV2,TRBJ2-7,ASSDLLAGAYEQY
TRBV7-3,TRBJ1-5,ASSLVRQGGLLRH
TRBV7-7,TRBJ2-3,ASSTLAGGQGTQY
TRBV28,TRBJ2-1,ASSQQRNNEQF
TRBV3-1/TRBV3-2,TRBJ2-1,ASSQDRGPFNEQF
TRBV7-9,TRBJ1-1,ASSLGGQAAF
TRBV19,TRBJ2-5,ASSISGTAWETQY
TRBV6-1,TRBJ2-7,ASSEYTISYEQY
TRBV6-1,TRBJ1-3,ASSEAFWSSGNTIY
TRBV6-2/TRBV6-3,TRBJ2-3,ASSALRAGADTQY
TRBV14,TRBJ1-6,ASSPEARGRVSPLH
TRBV6-5,TRBJ2-7,ARRSGTYEQY
TRBV3-1/TRBV3-2,TRBJ2-7,ASTSTSANYEQY
TRBV5-1,TRBJ1-4,ASAQSEVLSEKLF
TRBV4-1,TRBJ1-4,ASGQGYGNNEKLF
TRBV27,TRBJ1-1,ASSTVTGLNTEAF
TRBV20-1,TRBJ1-5,SASSRNNQPQH
TRBV9,TRBJ2-7,ASSTGLAVYEQY
TRBV4-1,TRBJ2-1,ASSQGTGAYNEQF
TRBV7-8,TRBJ2-7,ASSLGGTSAYEQY
TRBV24-1,TRBJ1-2,ATSEGQLYGYT
TRBV9,TRBJ2-1,ASSGLAGGPYNEQF
TRBV28,TRBJ1-2,ASHERNIRDRKYGYT
TRBV5-1,TRBJ2-1,ASSLEGGLIDEQF
TRBV5-8,TRBJ2-1,ASSALAGLGNEQF
TRBV21-1,TRBJ2-1,ASSKGQGMANEQF
TRBV14,TRBJ1-5,ASSQSSNQPQH
TRBV9,TRBJ1-3,ASSVQQGGGNTIY
TRBV5-1,TRBJ2-2,ASSLATGDPTGELF
TRBV28,TRBJ1-1,ASSLTSYTEAF
TRBV2,TRBJ1-4,ASRGATLGATNEKLF
TRBV14,TRBJ2-7,ASSPSQNPYEQY
TRBV10-3,TRBJ1-3,AIMPGNGNTIY
TRBV2,TRBJ1-5,ASTSLVRGSGQPQH
TRBV10-3,TRBJ2-2,AISPGVADTGELF
TRBV5-4,TRBJ2-2,ASSLLAGGLTGELF
TRBV7-2,TRBJ2-2,ASSLGVRGGEVVTGELF
TRBV28,TRBJ1-4,ASSPDRGKLF
TRBV4-1,TRBJ2-7,ASSIRETGMYEQY
TRBV6-5,TRBJ1-1,ASSYSLRGEYEAF
TRBV5-6,TRBJ1-2,ASSPGWGYT
TRBV2,TRBJ2-3,ASFSGLAEDTQY
TRBV5-1,TRBJ2-3,ASSSNGQGSGDTQY
TRBV5-6,TRBJ2-1,ASSAEPGVIDEQF
TRBV15,TRBJ2-1,ATSRGQGTYNEQF
TRBV28,TRBJ1-5,ASSLLGGPQH
TRBV19,TRBJ1-1,ASSPPIGQASTEAF
TRBV6-6,TRBJ1-4,ASSLGGGAGAEKLF
TRBV11-3,TRBJ1-1,ASSPHLTGGTEAF
TRBV6-5,TRBJ1-6,ASKTGDNSPLH
TRBV21-1,TRBJ2-2,ASSKGNPRVGELF
TRBV5-1,TRBJ1-6,ASSLEVGTGGSPLH
TRBV19,TRBJ2-3,ASSMPGGQGDTQY
TRBV19,TRBJ1-1,ASSPFRGMNTEAF